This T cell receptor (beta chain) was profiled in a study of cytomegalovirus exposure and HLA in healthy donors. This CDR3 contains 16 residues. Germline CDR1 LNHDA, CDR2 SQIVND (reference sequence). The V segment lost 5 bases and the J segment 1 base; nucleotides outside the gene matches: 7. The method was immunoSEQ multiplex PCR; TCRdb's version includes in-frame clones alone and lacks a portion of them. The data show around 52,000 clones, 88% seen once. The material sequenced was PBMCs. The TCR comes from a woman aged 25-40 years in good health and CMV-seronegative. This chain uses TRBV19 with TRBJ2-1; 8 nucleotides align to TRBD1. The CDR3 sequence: CASSPHRDRSYNEQFF. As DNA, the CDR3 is TGTGCCAGTAGTCCTCACCGGGACAGGTCCTACAATGAGCAGTTCTTC. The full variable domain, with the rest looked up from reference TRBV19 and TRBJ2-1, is DGGITQSPKYLFRKEGQNVTLSCEQNLNHDAMYWYRQDPGQGLRLIYYSQIVNDFQKGDIAEGYSVSREKKESFPLTVTSAQKNPTAFYLCASSPHRDRSYNEQFFGPGTRLTVL.